The entry below gives a single T cell receptor beta chain sequence along with its context. After removal of 0 bases from V and 3 bases from J, the junction contained 4 bases not matched to a gene. Germline CDR1 SGDLS, CDR2 YYNGEE. CDR3 size: 15 residues. The record originates from a study of cytomegalovirus exposure and HLA in healthy donors. Amplification used 60 Vbeta primers and 13 Jbeta primers. Using immunoSEQ multiplex PCR, the repertoire was profiled, and TCRdb retains in-frame clones only, with some absent. The sample has 85,000 to 100,000 clones; roughly 86% are singletons. The source material was PBMCs. This clonotype was sampled from a woman between 18 and 30 years old in good health and CMV-seropositive. V gene TRBV9 combines with J gene TRBJ2-3; 7 nucleotides line up with TRBD1. CDR3 region: CASSVVPTGTDTQYF. In DNA form, the CDR3 reads TGTGCCAGCAGCGTAGTCCCGACAGGGACAGATACGCAGTATTTT.